Reported below is one T cell receptor beta chain. There is no known antigen for this receptor. No much larger clone exists at a distance of one base, and base qualities are not known. The sample belongs to a study of blood T cell repertoires in COVID-19 (TCRdb year 2020). Background for the entire study: Samples covering the acute and convalescent phases of COVID-19 were provided by collaborators in the United States, Italy and Spain. The material from the prospective study consisted of cDNA or gDNA derived from T cells, B-cell-depleted T cells, or PBMCs. Subjects who had been exposed to COVID-19, were actively infected with it, or had recovered from it provided the deeply sampled blood TCRbeta repertoires that made up the dataset. A freely available public database, intended as a resource for researchers studying the immune response to SARS-CoV-2, is where the repertoires were released. The samples were drawn from two sources: the first 160 participants of the ongoing ImmuneRACE study, and some 1,300 subjects contributed by 6 global collaborators. The sample metadata nearly always contained a de-identified subject ID, COVID-19 status, age in years and sex. Where available, HLA class I and class II types were obtained from metadata supplied by the sample provider rather than from assay-based typing. The paper's findings and limits, for the study overall: How much clinical and demographic metadata was included differed by source and by participant, and the metadata was provided uncurated.

Whole blood was collected in K2EDTA tubes by collaborating institutions according to the institutions' own protocols. For TCRbeta analysis, collaborators shipped samples as frozen whole blood, isolated PBMCs, or DNA extracted from either of those sample types. Taken from cysteine to phenylalanine, the CDR3 has 13 residues. Just CDR3 DNA is preserved here, 39 bases in frame from base 1. The germline V gene encodes CDR1 ENHRY and CDR2 SYGVKD. V is cut by 2 bases and J by 3 bases, and the space between the germline ends is 7 bases. TCRbeta CDR3 regions were amplified from genomic DNA using the immunoSEQ Assay, a bias-controlled multiplex PCR. From the authors' description of their analysis: The number of nucleated cells in each sample was estimated from the amplification of reference gene primers within the assay. To quantify the absolute abundance of each unique TCRbeta CDR3 rearrangement, sequence reads were collapsed and filtered. For each sample, productive Simpson clonality was calculated as the square root of Simpson's diversity index over productive rearrangements. As stored in TCRdb, this immuneACCESS dataset retains in-frame rearrangements with V and J assigned. A fraction of the clones does not appear; measured against another copy, unresolved V genes explain less than half of the discrepancy, and the remainder lacks a known reason. V, J and clone size derive from that table, while D and trimming were established from the DNA sequence. For this sample there are 110,000 to 150,000 clones; about four fifths appear just once. Clones ranked in the top ten supply 3% of the sample.

Sequenced: peripheral blood. The sequence joins TRBV10-3 to TRBJ2-5; possibly the D gene is TRBD1, per 5 matching bases. The receptor's source is an elderly woman with acute or convalescent COVID-19. At the DNA level, the sequence is TGTGCCATCAGTGAGGTCAGGGAAGAGACCCAGTACTTC. Translation gives CAISEVREETQYF.